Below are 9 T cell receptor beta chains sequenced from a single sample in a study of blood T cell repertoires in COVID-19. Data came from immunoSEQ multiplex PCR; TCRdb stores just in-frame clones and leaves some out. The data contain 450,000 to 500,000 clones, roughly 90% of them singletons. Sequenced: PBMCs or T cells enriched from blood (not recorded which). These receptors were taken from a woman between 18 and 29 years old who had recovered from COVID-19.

The CDR3 DNA follows: TGTGCCAGCAGCGTAGCGGGCCAGGGGTCGGCAGGGCAATTCTACGAGCAGTACTTC. Its translation is CASSVAGQGSAGQFYEQYF. The V gene is TRBV9, the J gene TRBJ2-7; the D gene is possibly TRBD1 (6 bases). The CDR3 has 19 amino acids. The ends were cut back, 0 bases at V and 3 bases at J, with 25 bases in the middle. CDR1 and CDR2 (germline): SGDLS, YYNGEE.

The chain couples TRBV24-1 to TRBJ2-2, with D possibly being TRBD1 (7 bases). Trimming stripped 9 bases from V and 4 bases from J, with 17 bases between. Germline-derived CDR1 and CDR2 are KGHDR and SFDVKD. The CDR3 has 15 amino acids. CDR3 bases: TGTGCCACCTCAACGCACAGGGGAGGCACCGGGGAGCTGTTTTTT. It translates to CATSTHRGGTGELFF.

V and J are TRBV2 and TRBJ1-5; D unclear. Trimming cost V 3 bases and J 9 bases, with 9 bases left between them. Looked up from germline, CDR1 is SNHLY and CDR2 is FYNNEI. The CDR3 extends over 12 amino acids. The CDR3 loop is CASSDASVPQHF. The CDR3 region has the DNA TGTGCCAGCAGTGATGCGAGTGTGCCCCAGCATTTT.

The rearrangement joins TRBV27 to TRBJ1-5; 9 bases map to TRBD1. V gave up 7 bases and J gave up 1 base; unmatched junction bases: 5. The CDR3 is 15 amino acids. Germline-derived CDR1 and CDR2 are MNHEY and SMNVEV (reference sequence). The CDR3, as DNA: TGTGCCAGCAACCCTGACAGGGGGAGCAATCAGCCCCAGCATTTT. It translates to CASNPDRGSNQPQHF.

CDR3 in DNA: TGCGCCAGCAGCTTGGCCGGGGCTGGGGCCAACGTCCTGACTTTC. Encoded protein: CASSLAGAGANVLTF. The rearrangement uses TRBV5-1 and TRBJ2-6; D may be TRBD2 (5 bases). With 0 bases removed from V and 2 bases from J, the gap between germline ends came to 6 bases. Germline values: CDR1 SGHRS, CDR2 YFSETQ. CDR3 size: 15 residues. The full variable domain, rest sourced from reference TRBV5-1 and TRBJ2-6, is KAGVTQTPRYLIKTRGQQVTLSCSPISGHRSVSWYQQTPGQGLQFLFEYFSETQRNKGNFPGRFSGRQFSNSRSEMNVSTLELGDSALYLCASSLAGAGANVLTFGAGSRLTVL.

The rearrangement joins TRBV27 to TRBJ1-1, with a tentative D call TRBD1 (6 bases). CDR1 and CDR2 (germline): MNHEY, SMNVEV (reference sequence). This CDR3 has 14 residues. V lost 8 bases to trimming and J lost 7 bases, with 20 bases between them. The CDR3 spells CASARDIRYGEAFF. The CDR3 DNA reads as TGTGCCAGCGCCAGGGACATTCGATACGGTGAAGCTTTCTTT.

The CDR3 DNA reads as TGTGCCAGCAGAGGGACTAGGTCCTACGAGCAGTACTTC. Amino acids: CASRGTRSYEQYF. This chain links TRBV12-3 or TRBV12-4 with TRBJ2-7; TRBD2 agrees at 8 bases. V was pared by 6 bases and J by 1 base, with 2 bases of the junction left unmatched. CDR3 length: 13 residues.

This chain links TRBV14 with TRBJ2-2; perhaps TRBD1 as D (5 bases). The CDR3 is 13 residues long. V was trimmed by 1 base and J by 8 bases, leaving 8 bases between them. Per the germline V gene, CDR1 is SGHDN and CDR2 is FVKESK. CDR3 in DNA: TGTGCCAGCAGCCAAGGACAGTTTGGGGAGCTGTTTTTT. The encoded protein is CASSQGQFGELFF.

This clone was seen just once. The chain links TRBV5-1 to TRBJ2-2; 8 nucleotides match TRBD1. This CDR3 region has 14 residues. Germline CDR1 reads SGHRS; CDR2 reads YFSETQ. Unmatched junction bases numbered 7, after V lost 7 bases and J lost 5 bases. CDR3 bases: TGCGCCAGCCGGGACAGGACTAATACCGGGGAGCTGTTTTTT. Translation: CASRDRTNTGELFF.